The 29 T cell receptor beta chains listed next were all sequenced from one sample in a study of radiation and T cells in renal cell carcinoma. The method was immunoSEQ multiplex PCR; TCRdb's version includes in-frame clones alone and lacks a portion of them. The table includes roughly 160,000 clones, approximately 90% detected once. Time point described: blood 4 weeks post-SBRT, at nephrectomy. Treatment in this sample: 15 Gy SBRT to primary tumor, nephrectomy 4 weeks later. The material was blood, obtained from a patient whose treatment included radiotherapy and nephrectomy. These receptors were collected from a woman aged 45-65 years with renal cell carcinoma.

This clone showed up just once. CDR3 DNA sequence: TGTGCCAGCTCAGTCTTGGTGGAACACAATGAGCAGTTCTTC. It codes for CASSVLVEHNEQFF. The gene calls are TRBV18 and TRBJ2-1; no definite D call. The CDR3 has 14 amino acids. Germline V lookup: CDR1 KGHSH, CDR2 LQKENI. The V and J ends lost 5 bases and 5 bases respectively, with 13 bases between them.

This chain links TRBV10-3 with TRBJ1-4; D remains ambiguous. The V end was cut by 8 bases, the J end by 8 bases, with 12 bases between. This CDR3 spans 12 amino acids. Germline V gives CDR1 ENHRY, CDR2 SYGVKD. CDR3 coding DNA: TGTGCCATCGGAGGGAGACGAGAAAAACTGTTTTTT. Its protein product is CAIGGRREKLFF.

This clone was detected only once. This chain's CDR3 is CSVEDRGPPDTQYF. CDR3 in DNA: TGCAGCGTTGAAGATCGCGGCCCCCCAGATACGCAGTATTTT. The chain carries TRBV29-1 and TRBJ2-3; D not certain. The CDR3 runs to 14 residues. Germline V gene sequence: CDR1 SQVTM, CDR2 ANQGSEA. Deletions cut 0 bases from V and 4 bases from J, with 11 bases between.

The V gene is TRBV14, the J gene TRBJ2-7, with a tentative D call TRBD1 (6 bases). CDR1 is SGHDN, CDR2 FVKESK, per germline. The V gene lost 1 base and the J gene lost 9 bases, with 13 bases spanning the gap. The CDR3 consists of 13 residues. In DNA, the CDR3 is TGTGCCAGCAGCCAAGCAGGGGTTCGCGGGCAGTACTTC. As protein: CASSQAGVRGQYF. Full variable domain (outside the CDR3, taken from reference TRBV14 and TRBJ2-7): EAGVTQFPSHSVIEKGQTVTLRCDPISGHDNLYWYRRVMGKEIKFLLHFVKESKQDESGMPNNRFLAERTGGTYSTLKVQPAELEDSGVYFCASSQAGVRGQYFGPGTRLTVT.

This rearrangement joins TRBV5-6 to TRBJ2-1; weak D call: TRBD1 (6 bases). V was trimmed by 1 base and J by 8 bases, leaving 13 bases between them. This CDR3 is built from 14 residues. Germline V gene data show CDR1 as SGHDT and CDR2 as YYEEEE. The CDR3 loop reads CASSLLQGVDEQFF. The CDR3 DNA is TGTGCCAGCAGCTTGTTACAGGGTGTTGATGAGCAGTTCTTC. The full variable domain, with the rest looked up from reference TRBV5-6 and TRBJ2-1, is DAGVTQSPTHLIKTRGQQVTLRCSPKSGHDTVSWYQQALGQGPQFIFQYYEEEERQRGNFPDRFSGHQFPNYSSELNVNALLLGDSALYLCASSLLQGVDEQFFGPGTRLTVL.

CDR3 DNA: TGTGCCAGTAGCTTCCTTGGAGGGACCCAGTACTTC. Translated, it gives CASSFLGGTQYF. The V gene is TRBV19, the J gene TRBJ2-5, with D perhaps matching TRBD2 (5 bases). This CDR3 comprises 12 residues. The ends were cut back, 6 bases at V and 7 bases at J, with 12 bases in the middle. Germline V gene data show CDR1 as LNHDA and CDR2 as SQIVND (reference sequence).

The chain combines TRBV6-5 with TRBJ1-1, with D maybe TRBD1 (6 bases). Germline CDR1 is MNHEY and CDR2 is SVGAGI. Deletions cut 6 bases from V and 11 bases from J, with 13 bases between. The CDR3 has 11 residues. CDR3 nucleotides: TGTGCCAGCAGCTCCAGGGGTACCGCTTTCTTT. Translated: CASSSRGTAFF.

The chain has TRBV10-2 and TRBJ2-5; 10 bases are shared with TRBD2. The CDR3 spans 15 residues. Trimming at V came to 4 bases and at J to 5 bases, leaving 7 bases not matched to a gene. The germline V gene has CDR1 WSHSY and CDR2 SAAADI. The chain's CDR3 is CASSGLAGAGETQYF. The CDR3 nucleotides read TGCGCCAGCAGTGGGCTAGCGGGGGCCGGCGAGACCCAGTACTTC.

The chain couples TRBV14 to TRBJ2-1; no reliable D call. The germline CDR1 and CDR2 sequences are SGHDN and FVKESK. The V gene lost 3 bases and the J gene lost 7 bases, with 10 bases spanning the gap. This CDR3 contains 13 residues. The CDR3 loop is CASSQTILNEQFF. The CDR3 nucleotides are TGTGCCAGCAGCCAGACCATTCTGAATGAGCAGTTCTTC.

J is TRBJ2-7 and V is TRBV7-6; TRBD2 aligns across 13 bases. CDR1 is SGHVS, CDR2 FNYEAQ, per germline. The length of the CDR3 is 18 residues. J was trimmed by 5 bases and V by 1 base; bases with no gene match: 11. The CDR3 DNA is TGTGCCAGCAGCTTAGGGGGACTAGCGGGGTCAAAAGGCGACGAGCAGTACTTC. It translates to CASSLGGLAGSKGDEQYF.

V and J are TRBV9 and TRBJ1-1; 9 nucleotides match TRBD1. Germline V gives CDR1 SGDLS, CDR2 YYNGEE. The CDR3 length is 18 residues. J gave up 1 base and V 0 bases, and 10 bases lay outside the gene matches. This CDR3 reads CASSVAPPGQGGNTEAFF. CDR3 DNA: TGTGCCAGCAGCGTAGCCCCCCCGGGACAGGGCGGGAACACTGAAGCTTTCTTT.

This chain links TRBV5-1 with TRBJ1-4; 10 bases align to TRBD1. The germline V gene encodes CDR1 SGHRS and CDR2 YFSETQ. This CDR3 spans 14 amino acids. Unmatched junction bases numbered 2, after V lost 4 bases and J lost 5 bases. The CDR3 DNA reads as TGCGCCAGCAGCAGACAGGGGGCGAATGAAAAACTGTTTTTT. Its translation is CASSRQGANEKLFF.

The V gene is TRBV11-2, the J gene TRBJ2-5; D might be TRBD1 (5 bases). The ends were cut back, 0 bases at V and 4 bases at J, with 9 bases in the middle. The CDR3 covers 14 residues. Germline V gene sequence: CDR1 SGHAT, CDR2 FQNNGV. CDR3 amino acids: CASSLDPGSETQYF. CDR3 in DNA: TGTGCCAGCAGCTTAGATCCAGGGTCAGAGACCCAGTACTTC.

This chain joins TRBV7-8 and TRBJ1-5; weak D call: TRBD1 (5 bases). V was clipped by 4 bases and J by 6 bases, with 22 bases between them. Germline V gene data show CDR1 as SGHVS and CDR2 as FQNEAQ. This CDR3 spans 17 amino acids. CDR3 bases: TGTGCCAGCAGCTCTGTAACGCAGGGATTTAATCGTCAGCCCCAGCATTTT. As protein: CASSSVTQGFNRQPQHF.

The chain links TRBV10-3 to TRBJ1-2, with 7 bases identical to TRBD1. Germline V gives CDR1 ENHRY, CDR2 SYGVKD. The CDR3 length is 15 residues. V shed 8 bases and J 0 bases; nucleotides not matched to a gene: 9. CDR3 sequence (DNA): TGTGCCATCTCTACAGGGGTTGCATCTAACTATGGCTACACCTTC. It specifies CAISTGVASNYGYTF.

Only one count was recorded for this clone. The chain couples TRBV6-5 to TRBJ2-5, with D tentatively TRBD1 (5 bases). Germline loops: CDR1 MNHEY, CDR2 SVGAGI. The CDR3 runs to 13 residues. The V and J ends lost 6 bases and 5 bases respectively, with 13 bases between them. CDR3: CASRPQGRETQYF. The CDR3 DNA reads as TGTGCCAGCAGGCCCCAGGGCCGGGAGACCCAGTACTTC.

This chain links TRBV2 with TRBJ1-6; D may be TRBD1 (5 bases). Trimming left V 4 bases short and J 10 bases short, with 20 bases between. The CDR3 runs to 16 residues. Germline CDR1 reads SNHLY; CDR2 reads FYNNEI. CDR3 bases: TGTGCCAGCAGTGGGGCCCACCAGGGTAACTTCTCACCCCTCCACTTT. It is translated as CASSGAHQGNFSPLHF.

This chain uses TRBV14 with TRBJ1-3, with D possibly matching TRBD1 (5 bases). Trimming removed 1 base at V and 2 bases at J, with 12 bases between. In germline, CDR1 is SGHDN, CDR2 FVKESK. The CDR3 totals 16 residues. In DNA form, the CDR3 reads TGTGCCAGCAGCCAAGTGGCAGGGTCGACTGGAAACACCATATATTTT. Amino acids: CASSQVAGSTGNTIYF.

The chain couples TRBV5-6 to TRBJ1-4, with D unresolved. CDR3 size: 15 residues. V shed 4 bases and J shed 3 bases, with 13 bases lying between them. The germline CDR1 and CDR2 sequences are SGHDT and YYEEEE. CDR3 amino acids: CASSPIGRPNEKLFF. CDR3 DNA sequence: TGTGCCAGCAGCCCTATCGGGAGGCCTAATGAAAAACTGTTTTTT.

This clone has only a few counts. The gene calls are TRBV6-1 and TRBJ1-5, with D tentatively TRBD1 (5 bases). This CDR3 has 15 residues. V was cut by 1 base and J by 7 bases, with 14 bases left in between. Germline CDR1 and CDR2: MNHNS and SASEGT. The CDR3 spells CASSEVRDPWQPQHF. CDR3 bases: TGTGCCAGCAGTGAAGTCCGGGACCCTTGGCAGCCCCAGCATTTT.

J is TRBJ2-7 and V is TRBV11-3; unclear D gene. Germline V gene data show CDR1 as SGHNT and CDR2 as YENEEA. The germline V and J ends were trimmed by 9 bases and 7 bases, with 25 bases remaining between them. The CDR3 is made up of 15 amino acids. CDR3 loop: CASTISSHLLWEQYF. The CDR3, as DNA: TGTGCCAGTACGATTTCCTCCCACTTGTTATGGGAGCAGTACTTC. The whole variable domain, filled in from reference TRBV11-3 and TRBJ2-7, reads EAGVVQSPRYKIIEKKQPVAFWCNPISGHNTLYWYLQNLGQGPELLIRYENEEAVDDSQLPKDRFSAERLKGVDSTLKIQPAELGDSAVYLCASTISSHLLWEQYFGPGTRLTVT.

This chain connects TRBV7-9 to TRBJ2-7, with 8 bases fitting TRBD1. This CDR3 is 15 amino acids long. V dropped 5 bases and J dropped 6; count of bases not matched to a gene: 12. The germline V gene encodes CDR1 SEHNR and CDR2 FQNEAQ (reference sequence). This chain's CDR3 is CASSPSDRVGFEQYF. CDR3 sequence (DNA): TGTGCCAGCAGCCCTTCGGACAGGGTAGGATTCGAGCAGTACTTC.

V and J are TRBV7-2 and TRBJ2-1; D possibly corresponds to TRBD1 (5 bases). The length of the CDR3 is 15 residues. The germline CDR1 and CDR2 sequences are SGHTA and FQGNSA. V was trimmed by 5 bases and J by 5 bases, leaving 16 bases between them. The CDR3 spells CASSPLGRLHNEQFF. In DNA form, the CDR3 reads TGTGCCAGCAGCCCCTTGGGGCGCCTTCACAATGAGCAGTTCTTC. Full variable domain (remainder filled in from reference TRBV7-2 and TRBJ2-1): GAGVSQSPSNKVTEKGKDVELRCDPISGHTALYWYRQSLGQGLEFLIYFQGNSAPDKSGLPSDRFSAERTGGSVSTLTIQRTQQEDSAVYLCASSPLGRLHNEQFFGPGTRLTVL.

The chain links TRBV6-5 to TRBJ2-3; 8 bases are a match to TRBD1. The CDR3 contains 14 residues. The germline V gene has CDR1 MNHEY and CDR2 SVGAGI. V lost 6 bases and J lost 2; bases outside the gene matches: 4. CDR3: CASRRQGPTDTQYF. Written as DNA, the CDR3 is TGTGCCAGCAGGAGACAGGGGCCCACAGATACGCAGTATTTT.

The rearrangement uses TRBV14 and TRBJ2-3, with 14 bases that match TRBD2. Germline-derived CDR1 and CDR2 are SGHDN and FVKESK. V trimming: 1 base; J trimming: 9 bases; junction bases outside the gene matches: 0. The CDR3 totals 14 residues. Here the CDR3 DNA reads TGTGCCAGCAGCCAAGGACTAGCGGGGGGGACGCAGTATTTT. Its protein product is CASSQGLAGGTQYF. Using reference TRBV14 and TRBJ2-3 for the parts outside the CDR3, the full variable domain is EAGVTQFPSHSVIEKGQTVTLRCDPISGHDNLYWYRRVMGKEIKFLLHFVKESKQDESGMPNNRFLAERTGGTYSTLKVQPAELEDSGVYFCASSQGLAGGTQYFGPGTRLTVL.

V gene TRBV30 combines with J gene TRBJ1-5, with 9 bases that match TRBD1. Germline V gene lookup returns CDR1 GTSNPN and CDR2 SVGIG (reference sequence). This CDR3 has 15 residues. Germline trimming cut 1 base from V and 7 bases from J; bases unmatched to any gene: 8. The DNA for the CDR3 is TGTGCCTGGAGTGAGACGGGACAGGGTAACCAGCCCCAGCATTTT. Amino acid sequence: CAWSETGQGNQPQHF.

The chain carries TRBV19 and TRBJ1-2, with D unclear. CDR1 is LNHDA, CDR2 SQIVND, per germline (reference sequence). V lost 5 bases and J 1 base, leaving 14 bases between the germline ends. The CDR3 extends over 15 amino acids. The CDR3 protein is CASSYQVRDNYGYTF. The CDR3, as DNA: TGTGCCAGTAGTTACCAGGTCAGAGATAACTATGGCTACACCTTC.

The chain joins TRBV10-3 to TRBJ1-5; D uncertain. The CDR3 spans 13 residues. The germline V gene has CDR1 ENHRY and CDR2 SYGVKD. Deletions cut 10 bases from V and 2 bases from J, with 12 bases between. The CDR3 bases are TGTGCCACAACTAGGGCGGGCAATCAGCCCCAGCATTTT. It specifies CATTRAGNQPQHF.

This sequence joins TRBV6-5 and TRBJ1-1; D not certain. The CDR3 consists of 14 residues. Per the germline V gene, CDR1 is MNHEY and CDR2 is SVGAGI. V was pared by 6 bases and J by 2 bases, with 13 bases between. The CDR3 nucleotides read TGTGCCAGCAGCCCCAGTGCATCCAACACTGAAGCTTTCTTT. It yields the protein CASSPSASNTEAFF.